Listed here are 2 T cell receptor beta chains from one sample, sequenced in a study of T cell clonality in common variable immunodeficiency (dated by TCRdb to the mid-2010s). Library construction relied on the immunoSEQ multiplex PCR assay. Drawn from immuneACCESS, this table holds only the in-frame rearrangements with V and J called that TCRdb kept. Clones are partly lost; checked studies trace under half to an unresolved V gene and leave the rest unexplained. This sample was tabulated with tens of thousands of clones, among which there are no singletons. The ten largest clones capture over 1.5% of the sample. The sample was peripheral blood mononuclear cells. These receptors were obtained from a person aged 18-70 years in good health.

This clone was recorded at least ten times. The read is 3 residues too short to cover the CDR3 end, so that end is filled in from the germline J gene. The V call is TRBV28, the J call TRBJ2-3; TRBD1 agrees at 10 bases. This CDR3 comprises 13 residues. Germline values: CDR1 MDHEN, CDR2 SYDVKM. CDR3 DNA, as far as it was read: TGTGCCAGCGGCCTCGGGACAGGGGTCGCG. It codes for CASGLGTGVA. The entire CDR3 reads CASGLGTGVAQYF.

This clone was seen ten or more times. The read finishes 3 residues shy of the CDR3 end, and the germline J gene is used to complete it. The V gene is TRBV7-9, the J gene TRBJ2-7; tentative D call: TRBD2 (6 bases). The CDR3 contains 15 residues. The V and J ends lost 1 base and 0 bases respectively, with 10 bases between them. CDR1 and CDR2 from the germline V gene are SEHNR and FQNEAQ (reference sequence). The CDR3 protein is CASSLGGESSYEQYF. The CDR3 DNA, read in part, is TGTGCCAGCAGCTTAGGGGGGGAAAGCTCCTACGAG.